The rows below give T cell receptor beta chains drawn from one sample of a study of CD8+ T cells in alopecia areata. Clones were read by immunoSEQ multiplex PCR, and TCRdb kept only the in-frame ones, dropping some. The sample includes more than 85,000 clones, roughly 47% of them seen just once. The sample comprised CD4+ T cells sorted from blood. These receptor sequences come from a human donor with alopecia areata. Each CDR3 is given without its conserved first and last residue. Fields, in order: V gene, J gene, clone size, CDR3 protein. Some rows mark clone size as missing; the rest say once, few, many or name a class of expanded clone.

V gene: TRBV28
J gene: TRBJ1-5
clone size: few
CDR3 protein: ASSLYTLDRNRHQPQH

V gene: TRBV30
J gene: TRBJ2-1
clone size: -
CDR3 protein: AWSPGAVFNEQF

V gene: TRBV29-1
J gene: TRBJ2-1
clone size: few
CDR3 protein: SVGGSVDNEQF

V gene: TRBV18
J gene: TRBJ2-1
clone size: -
CDR3 protein: ASSQPGQYNEQF

V gene: TRBV30
J gene: TRBJ2-7
clone size: -
CDR3 protein: AWSDGSRYEQY

V gene: TRBV2
J gene: TRBJ1-5
clone size: few
CDR3 protein: ASSRDREYQPQH

V gene: TRBV19
J gene: TRBJ2-7
clone size: -
CDR3 protein: ASSTPAGGEQY

V gene: TRBV29-1
J gene: TRBJ2-1
clone size: few
CDR3 protein: SGRRDPNNNNEQF

V gene: TRBV6-5
J gene: TRBJ2-5
clone size: -
CDR3 protein: ASSLGASKTQY

V gene: TRBV11-2
J gene: TRBJ2-3
clone size: -
CDR3 protein: ASSLERFTQY

V gene: TRBV29-1
J gene: TRBJ2-3
clone size: few
CDR3 protein: SVVGHRSTDTQY

V gene: TRBV29-1
J gene: TRBJ2-5
clone size: few
CDR3 protein: STGRGGAGGETQY

V gene: TRBV29-1
J gene: TRBJ2-5
clone size: -
CDR3 protein: SGTWQETQY

V gene: TRBV29-1
J gene: TRBJ2-6
clone size: -
CDR3 protein: SAGESGANVLT

V gene: TRBV5-1
J gene: TRBJ2-3
clone size: -
CDR3 protein: ASSQDSSTDTQY

V gene: TRBV28
J gene: TRBJ2-7
clone size: -
CDR3 protein: ASSSPTGTGGFVVSEQY

V gene: TRBV11-2
J gene: TRBJ2-3
clone size: few
CDR3 protein: ASSRAAVSDTQY

V gene: TRBV29-1
J gene: TRBJ1-4
clone size: few
CDR3 protein: SVGGSTNEKLF

V gene: TRBV7-9
J gene: TRBJ2-5
clone size: -
CDR3 protein: ASSLERTQY

V gene: TRBV5-6
J gene: TRBJ1-2
clone size: -
CDR3 protein: ASSLIGGDYGYT

V gene: TRBV30
J gene: TRBJ1-5
clone size: -
CDR3 protein: AWGQGGNQPQH

V gene: TRBV23-1
J gene: TRBJ2-7
clone size: few
CDR3 protein: ASSPLGATAQTYEQY

V gene: TRBV29-1
J gene: TRBJ2-5
clone size: once
CDR3 protein: SVWGQGSGTQY

V gene: TRBV29-1
J gene: TRBJ1-2
clone size: few
CDR3 protein: SVGDGDGYT

V gene: TRBV11-2
J gene: TRBJ1-3
clone size: -
CDR3 protein: ASSLFRDTIY

V gene: TRBV4-3
J gene: TRBJ2-7
clone size: -
CDR3 protein: ASSQVMGAEQY

V gene: TRBV7-3
J gene: TRBJ2-1
clone size: -
CDR3 protein: ASSLAGTYNEQF

V gene: TRBV30
J gene: TRBJ1-4
clone size: -
CDR3 protein: AARTVSLEKLF

V gene: TRBV5-1
J gene: TRBJ2-5
clone size: -
CDR3 protein: ASSSRVEETQY

V gene: TRBV15
J gene: TRBJ2-2
clone size: -
CDR3 protein: ATSRSRDANTGELF

V gene: TRBV27
J gene: TRBJ2-7
clone size: -
CDR3 protein: ASKGTFSYEQY

V gene: TRBV29-1
J gene: TRBJ2-7
clone size: few
CDR3 protein: SVAQGNYEQY

V gene: TRBV29-1
J gene: TRBJ2-1
clone size: -
CDR3 protein: SVAVSGNEQF

V gene: TRBV30
J gene: TRBJ1-1
clone size: -
CDR3 protein: ACFRGGPEAF

V gene: TRBV7-2
J gene: TRBJ2-1
clone size: -
CDR3 protein: ASSLVGADSYNEQF

V gene: TRBV28
J gene: TRBJ2-5
clone size: -
CDR3 protein: ASSWGTSGQETQY